The source of this TCR beta chain is a study of T-cell reconstitution after alpha-beta-depleted transplantation in children. The V segment lost 3 bases and the J segment 3 bases; nucleotides outside the gene matches: 9. This CDR3 is 18 amino acids long. Germline V gene sequence: CDR1 SGHVS, CDR2 FNYEAQ. Unique molecular identifiers were incorporated during preparation of the TCRbeta library. TCRdb processed the PCR reads anew with MiXCR; each CDR3 protein has one entry. The sample lists some 400,000 distinct CDR3 sequences; roughly 21% were seen once. Specimen: PBMCs from the stem cell graft donor, collected from the stem cell graft. The genes are TRBV7-6 and TRBJ2-3; 13 bases map to TRBD2. The sequence was collected from a human donor who donated a stem cell graft to a child with acute myeloid leukemia. The CDR3 sequence is CASSLTTRTSGSTDTQYF. Here the CDR3 DNA reads TGTGCCAGCAGCTTGACCACTCGGACTAGCGGGAGTACAGATACGCAGTATTTT.